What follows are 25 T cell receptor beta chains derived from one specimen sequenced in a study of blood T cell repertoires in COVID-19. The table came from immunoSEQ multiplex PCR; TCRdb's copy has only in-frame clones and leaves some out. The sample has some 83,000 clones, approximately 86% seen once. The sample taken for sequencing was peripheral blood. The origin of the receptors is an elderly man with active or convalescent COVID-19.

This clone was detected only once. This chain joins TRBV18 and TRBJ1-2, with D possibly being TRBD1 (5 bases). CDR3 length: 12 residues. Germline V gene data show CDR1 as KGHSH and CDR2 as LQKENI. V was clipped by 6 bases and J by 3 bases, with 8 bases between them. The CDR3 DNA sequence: TGTGCCAGCTCCACCAGGGACTATGGCTACACCTTC. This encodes CASSTRDYGYTF.

The CDR3 here is CASSLWAGQGGEAFF. The CDR3 DNA reads TGCGCCAGCAGCTTGTGGGCGGGACAGGGCGGTGAAGCTTTCTTT. The V gene is TRBV5-1, the J gene TRBJ1-1; 9 bases match TRBD1. Germline CDR1 is SGHRS and CDR2 is YFSETQ. The length of the CDR3 is 15 residues. Germline trimming cut 1 base from V and 7 bases from J; bases unmatched to any gene: 8.

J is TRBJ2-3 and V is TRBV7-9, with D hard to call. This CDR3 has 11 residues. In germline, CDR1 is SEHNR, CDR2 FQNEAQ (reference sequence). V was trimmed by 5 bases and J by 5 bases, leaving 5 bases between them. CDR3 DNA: TGTGCCAGCAGCGCCGGAGATACGCAGTATTTT. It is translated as CASSAGDTQYF.

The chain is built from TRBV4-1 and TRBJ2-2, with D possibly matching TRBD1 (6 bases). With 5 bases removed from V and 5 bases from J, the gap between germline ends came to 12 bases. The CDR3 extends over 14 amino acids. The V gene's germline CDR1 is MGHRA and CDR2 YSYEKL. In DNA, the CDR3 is TGCGCCAGCAGCTATTTCAGGGGTACCGGGGAGCTGTTTTTT. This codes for CASSYFRGTGELFF.

The CDR3: CASSPMVASVNIQYF. The CDR3 coding sequence is TGTGCCAGCAGCCCGATGGTCGCCAGCGTGAACATTCAGTACTTC. The chain has TRBV7-2 and TRBJ2-4; no firm D call. CDR3 length equals 15 residues. Trimming took off 5 bases at V and 7 bases at J, with 18 bases between the two ends. Germline CDR1 and CDR2: SGHTA and FQGNSA.

CDR3 in amino acids: CASSKDGQGNYGYTF. For the CDR3, the DNA is TGTGCCAGCAGCAAAGACGGACAGGGAAACTATGGCTACACCTTC. The chain recombines TRBV7-9 with TRBJ1-2, with TRBD1 matching 8 bases. Germline assignment: CDR1 SEHNR and CDR2 FQNEAQ (reference sequence). V lost 5 bases and J lost 2; bases outside the gene matches: 7. This CDR3 region has 15 residues.

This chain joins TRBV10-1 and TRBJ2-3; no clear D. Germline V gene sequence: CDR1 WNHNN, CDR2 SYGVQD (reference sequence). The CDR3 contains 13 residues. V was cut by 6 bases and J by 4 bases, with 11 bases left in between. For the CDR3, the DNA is TGCGCCAGCAGGGCCGCGACATCAGATACGCAGTATTTT. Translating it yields CASRAATSDTQYF.

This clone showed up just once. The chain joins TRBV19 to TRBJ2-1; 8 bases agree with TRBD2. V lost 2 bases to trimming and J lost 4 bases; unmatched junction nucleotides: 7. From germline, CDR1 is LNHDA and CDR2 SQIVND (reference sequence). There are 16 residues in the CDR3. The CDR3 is CASSIMAGGPYNEQFF. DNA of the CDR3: TGTGCCAGTAGTATAATGGCGGGAGGCCCTTACAATGAGCAGTTCTTC.

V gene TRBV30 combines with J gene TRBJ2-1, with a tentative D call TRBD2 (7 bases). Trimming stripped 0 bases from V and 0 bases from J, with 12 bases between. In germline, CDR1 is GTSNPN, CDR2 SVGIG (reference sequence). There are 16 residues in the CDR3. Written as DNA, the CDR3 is TGTGCCTGGAGTGTACCAGCGGGACACTCCTACAATGAGCAGTTCTTC. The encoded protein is CAWSVPAGHSYNEQFF. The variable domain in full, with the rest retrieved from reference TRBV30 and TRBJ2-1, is SQTIHQWPATLVQPVGSPLSLECTVEGTSNPNLYWYRQAAGRGLQLLFYSVGIGQISSEVPQNLSASRPQDRQFILSSKKLLLSDSGFYLCAWSVPAGHSYNEQFFGPGTRLTVL.

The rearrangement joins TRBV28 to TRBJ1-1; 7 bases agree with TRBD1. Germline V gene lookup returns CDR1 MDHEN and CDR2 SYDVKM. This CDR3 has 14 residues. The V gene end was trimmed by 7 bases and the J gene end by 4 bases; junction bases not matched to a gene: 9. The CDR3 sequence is CASTRQGRGTEAFF. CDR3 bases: TGTGCCAGCACAAGACAGGGTAGGGGCACTGAAGCTTTCTTT. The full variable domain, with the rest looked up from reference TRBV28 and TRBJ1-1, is DVKVTQSSRYLVKRTGEKVFLECVQDMDHENMFWYRQDPGLGLRLIYFSYDVKMKEKGDIPEGYSVSREKKERFSLILESASTNQTSMYLCASTRQGRGTEAFFGQGTRLTVV.

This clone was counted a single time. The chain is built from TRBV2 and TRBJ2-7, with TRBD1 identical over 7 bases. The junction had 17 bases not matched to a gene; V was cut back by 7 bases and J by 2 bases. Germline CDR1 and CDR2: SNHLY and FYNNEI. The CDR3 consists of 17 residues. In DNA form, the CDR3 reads TGTGCCAGCAAGAGCTGGCAGGGGGTAATGAACACCTACGAGCAGTACGTC. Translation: CASKSWQGVMNTYEQYV.

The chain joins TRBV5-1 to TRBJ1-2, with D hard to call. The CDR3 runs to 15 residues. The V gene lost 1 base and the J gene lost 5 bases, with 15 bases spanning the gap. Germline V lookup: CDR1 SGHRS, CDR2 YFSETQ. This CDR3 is CASSLWPEAGYGYTF. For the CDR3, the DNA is TGCGCCAGCAGCTTGTGGCCCGAGGCGGGGTATGGCTACACCTTC.

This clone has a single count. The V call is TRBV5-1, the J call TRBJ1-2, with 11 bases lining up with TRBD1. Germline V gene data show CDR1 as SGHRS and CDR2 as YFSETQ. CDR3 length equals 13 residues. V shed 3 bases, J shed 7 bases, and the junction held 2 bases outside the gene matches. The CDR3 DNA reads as TGCGCCAGCAGCTCCGGGACAGGGGGTGGCTACACCTTC. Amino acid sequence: CASSSGTGGGYTF.

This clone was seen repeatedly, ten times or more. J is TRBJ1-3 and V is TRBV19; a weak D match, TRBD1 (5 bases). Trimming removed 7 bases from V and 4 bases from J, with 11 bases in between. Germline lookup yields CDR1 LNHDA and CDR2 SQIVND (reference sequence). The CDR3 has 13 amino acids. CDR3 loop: CASIAGLGNTIYF. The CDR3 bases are TGTGCCAGTATTGCGGGGCTCGGAAACACCATATATTTT.

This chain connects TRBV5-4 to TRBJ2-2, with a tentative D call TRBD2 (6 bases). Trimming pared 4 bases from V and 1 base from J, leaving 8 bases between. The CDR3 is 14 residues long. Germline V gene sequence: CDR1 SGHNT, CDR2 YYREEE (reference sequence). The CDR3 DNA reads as TGTGCCAGCAGCCCCGGGGGGAACACCGGGGAGCTGTTTTTT. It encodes CASSPGGNTGELFF.

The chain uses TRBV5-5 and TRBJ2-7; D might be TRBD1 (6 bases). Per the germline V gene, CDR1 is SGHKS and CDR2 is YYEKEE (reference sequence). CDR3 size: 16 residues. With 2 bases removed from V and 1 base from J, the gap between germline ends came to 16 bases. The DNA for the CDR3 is TGTGCCAGCAGCTTAACTCGGGACATTCCATCCTACGAGCAGTACGTC. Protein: CASSLTRDIPSYEQYV.

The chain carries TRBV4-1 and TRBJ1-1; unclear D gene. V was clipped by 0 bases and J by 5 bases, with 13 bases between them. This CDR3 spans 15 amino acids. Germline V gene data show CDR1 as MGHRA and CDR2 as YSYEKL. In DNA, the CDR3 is TGCGCCAGCAGCCAAGATTCGCCGGGTCGGACTGAAGCTTTCTTT. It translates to CASSQDSPGRTEAFF.

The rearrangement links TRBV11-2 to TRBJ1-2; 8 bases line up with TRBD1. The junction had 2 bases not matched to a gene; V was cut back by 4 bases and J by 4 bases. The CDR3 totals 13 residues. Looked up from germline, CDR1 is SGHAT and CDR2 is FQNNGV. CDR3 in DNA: TGTGCCAGCAGCTCGGGACAGGTCTATGGCTACACCTTC. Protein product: CASSSGQVYGYTF.

The CDR3 reads CATSPGLAGATDTQYF. CDR3 nucleotide sequence: TGTGCCACCAGCCCGGGACTAGCGGGAGCAACAGATACGCAGTATTTT. V is TRBV15 and J is TRBJ2-3; 14 bases are a match to TRBD2. CDR3 length: 16 residues. Unmatched junction bases numbered 4, after V lost 5 bases and J lost 3 bases. The germline gives CDR1 LNHNV, CDR2 YYDKDF (reference sequence).

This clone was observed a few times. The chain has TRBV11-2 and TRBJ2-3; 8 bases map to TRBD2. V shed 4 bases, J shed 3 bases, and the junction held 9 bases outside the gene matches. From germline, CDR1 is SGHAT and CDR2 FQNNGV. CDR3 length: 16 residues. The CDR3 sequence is CASSSIYGGGTDTQYF. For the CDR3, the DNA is TGTGCCAGCAGCTCTATATACGGGGGGGGGACAGATACGCAGTATTTT.

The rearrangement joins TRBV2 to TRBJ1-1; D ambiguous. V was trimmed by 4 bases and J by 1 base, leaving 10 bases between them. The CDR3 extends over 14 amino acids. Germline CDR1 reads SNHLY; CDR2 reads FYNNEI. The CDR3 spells CASSVSRGNTEAFF. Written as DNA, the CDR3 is TGTGCCAGCAGTGTATCGCGAGGGAACACTGAAGCTTTCTTT.

CDR3 coding DNA: TGCGCCAGCAGGGGGGCAACTCCACCGGTGGATGCTTTCTTT. It yields the protein CASRGATPPVDAFF. The V call is TRBV10-2, the J call TRBJ1-1, with D possibly matching TRBD1 (6 bases). CDR1 is WSHSY and CDR2 is SAAADI in the germline V gene. The CDR3 has 14 residues. Trimming stripped 6 bases from V and 11 bases from J, with 22 bases between.

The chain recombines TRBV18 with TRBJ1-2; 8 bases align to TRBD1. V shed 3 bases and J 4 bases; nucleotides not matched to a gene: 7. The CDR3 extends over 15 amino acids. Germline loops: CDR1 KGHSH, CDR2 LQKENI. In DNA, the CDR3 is TGTGCCAGCTCACCTACGACAGGGGATACCTATGGCTACACCTTC. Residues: CASSPTTGDTYGYTF. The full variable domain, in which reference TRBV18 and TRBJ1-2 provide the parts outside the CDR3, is NAGVMQNPRHLVRRRGQEARLRCSPMKGHSHVYWYRQLPEEGLKFMVYLQKENIIDESGMPKERFSAEFPKEGPSILRIQQVVRGDSAAYFCASSPTTGDTYGYTFGSGTRLTVV.

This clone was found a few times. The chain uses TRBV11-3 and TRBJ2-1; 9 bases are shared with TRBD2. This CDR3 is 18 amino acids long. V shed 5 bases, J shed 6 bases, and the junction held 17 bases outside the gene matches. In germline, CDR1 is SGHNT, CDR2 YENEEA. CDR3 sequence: CASSQKWVAGVAFNEQFF. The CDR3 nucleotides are TGTGCCAGCAGCCAGAAATGGGTAGCGGGAGTAGCCTTCAATGAGCAGTTCTTC.

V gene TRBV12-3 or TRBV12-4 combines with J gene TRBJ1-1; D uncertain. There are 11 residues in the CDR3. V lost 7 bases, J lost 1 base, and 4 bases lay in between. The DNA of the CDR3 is TGTGCCAGCATCAAGAACACTGAAGCTTTCTTT. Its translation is CASIKNTEAFF.